Listed below are T cell receptor beta chains from one sample, sequenced in a study of vaccination and CD4 T cells after COVID-19. TCRdb re-analysed the PCR reads in MiXCR, keeping a single row per CDR3 protein. This sample has approximately 19,000 distinct CDR3 sequences, with 55% to 60% found just once. Their specific antigens are unknown. The sample consisted of CD4+ T cells from blood, cultured in vitro, taken after SARS-CoV-2 vaccination. These receptors came from a human donor who had recovered from COVID-19. The CDR3 runs from the conserved cysteine through the conserved F or W. D genes are given only for firm matches. Where a row states a size, it is once, few, many or the class of an expanded clone; other rows omit it.

J,size,V,D,length,DNA,CDR3
TRBJ2-1,-,TRBV11-2,-,14,TGTGCCAGCAGCTTAGACCGCTCTCCCAATGAGCAGTTCTTC,CASSLDRSPNEQFF
TRBJ1-1,once,TRBV30,-,12,TGTGCCTGGTCGGACGGAAACACTGAAGCTTTCTTT,CAWSDGNTEAFF
TRBJ2-5,few,TRBV7-2,-,14,TGTGCCAGCAGCTTCGCTCTCGCCGCTGAGACCCAGTACTTC,CASSFALAAETQYF
TRBJ2-7,-,TRBV30,-,11,TGTGCCTGGAGTGTACAATACGAGCAGTACTTC,CAWSVQYEQYF
TRBJ2-6,-,TRBV27,-,16,TGTGCCAGCAGACGCACAGGAAGCTCTGGGGCCAACGTCCTGACTTTC,CASRRTGSSGANVLTF
TRBJ1-1,-,TRBV5-4,-,15,TGTGCCAGCAGCTTGGCCCGGGGAGGGAACACTGAAGCTTTCTTT,CASSLARGGNTEAFF
TRBJ2-3,once,TRBV5-4,-,13,TGTGCCAGCAGCTTTAGCGCCACAGATACGCAGTATTTT,CASSFSATDTQYF
TRBJ1-5,-,TRBV10-3,-,14,TGTGCCATCAGTAAGCAGGGCCCCAATCAGCCCCAGCATTTT,CAISKQGPNQPQHF
TRBJ2-5,-,TRBV7-2,-,10,TGTGCCAGCAGATTAGAGACCCAGTACTTC,CASRLETQYF
TRBJ2-3,-,TRBV6-1,TRBD2,18,TGTGCCAGCAGTGTAAACGCACTAGCGGGGAAAGGCCCAGATACGCAGTATTTT,CASSVNALAGKGPDTQYF
TRBJ2-2,-,TRBV20-1,-,16,TGCAGTGCTAGAGATGCTTGGGGGAGTAACACCGGGGAGCTGTTTTTT,CSARDAWGSNTGELFF
TRBJ1-1,-,TRBV30,-,10,TGTGCCTGGAAACAGGCTGAAGCTTTCTTT,CAWKQAEAFF
TRBJ1-6,-,TRBV11-2,-,13,TGTGCCAGCAGCTTGTGGGTGCAGTCACCCCTCCACTTT,CASSLWVQSPLHF
TRBJ2-5,-,TRBV29-1,-,11,TGCAGCGTTGTTGGCCAAGAGACCCAGTACTTC,CSVVGQETQYF
TRBJ1-2,-,TRBV20-1,TRBD1,15,TGCAGTGCCAACCCGTTCCGGGACAGGGGCGACGGCTACACCTTC,CSANPFRDRGDGYTF
TRBJ1-4,-,TRBV20-1,TRBD1,15,TGCAGTGCTATAACCGCAGGGGGCTCGCGGGAAAAACTGTTTTTT,CSAITAGGSREKLFF
TRBJ2-2,few,TRBV6-2/TRBV6-3,-,16,TGTGCCAGCACTACCATCAAGCGCGAGAACACCGGGGAGCTGTTTTTT,CASTTIKRENTGELFF
TRBJ2-7,-,TRBV11-3,-,13,TGTGCCAGCAGCAGCGGACCCCTCTACGAGCAGTACTTC,CASSSGPLYEQYF
TRBJ2-3,-,TRBV7-2,TRBD2,17,TGTGCCAGCAGCTTAGTGGGGGGCGGGAGGGGCACAGATACGCAGTATTTT,CASSLVGGGRGTDTQYF
TRBJ1-1,few,TRBV2,-,13,TGTGCCAGCGGGGGTCTAGGAGTAAATGAAGCTTTCTTT,CASGGLGVNEAFF
TRBJ2-2,-,TRBV20-1,TRBD1,16,TGCAGTGCTAGAGATTGGGGACAGGGGGCGACCGGGGAGCTGTTTTTT,CSARDWGQGATGELFF
TRBJ1-2,-,TRBV6-1,TRBD1,16,TGTGCCAGCAGAGGACAGGGGATAACTACTAACTATGGCTACACCTTC,CASRGQGITTNYGYTF
TRBJ1-2,-,TRBV20-1,TRBD1,15,TGCAGTGCTAGGGGACAGGGGTTGGTGAACTATGGCTACACCTTC,CSARGQGLVNYGYTF